A selection of T cell receptor beta chains follows, all from one sample in a study of T cells in Graves' hyperthyroidism and ophthalmopathy. In TCRdb, the multiplex PCR reads were re-called with MiXCR into one record per CDR3 protein. This sample has around 340,000 distinct CDR3 sequences, with approximately 17% found just once. Sequencing input: blood. Source of these receptors: a woman aged 30 to 39 with Graves' hyperthyroidism that later progressed to Graves' ophthalmopathy. CDR3s leave out the opening cysteine and the closing phenylalanine or tryptophan. The D gene is left open where the match is weak. Clone size is shown for a subset of rows, as once, few, many or a class of expanded clone.

TRBV2,few,TRBJ1-4,-,ASRQTASNEKLF
TRBV10-3,many,TRBJ1-1,TRBD1,AISEGQVFGTEAF
TRBV20-1,many,TRBJ2-3,-,SARFGDTQY
TRBV6-4,few,TRBJ1-5,-,ASSADTNQPQH
TRBV12-3/TRBV12-4,many,TRBJ1-2,-,ASSLGSKGGYT
TRBV29-1,many,TRBJ1-1,TRBD1,SVVGQQNTEAF
TRBV6-2/TRBV6-3,many,TRBJ1-5,-,ASGKPRDGRSPQPQH
TRBV28,-,TRBJ2-6,-,ASSFWGGGGSGANVLT
TRBV12-3/TRBV12-4,many,TRBJ1-2,-,ASTRGQGKTFYGYT
TRBV12-3/TRBV12-4,-,TRBJ1-2,-,ASSLGGQVTPS
TRBV5-8,many,TRBJ1-5,-,ASSSFVVASNQPQH
TRBV28,many,TRBJ2-3,-,ASSRAPPYRRLSTDTQY
TRBV3-1,many,TRBJ1-1,-,ASSPTLATNTEAF
TRBV5-1,few,TRBJ2-1,TRBD2,ASSLAGPLAGGLNEQF
TRBV2,many,TRBJ1-5,-,ASRGSNQPQH
TRBV30,many,TRBJ2-7,-,AWSVLGGGPHEQY
TRBV20-1,many,TRBJ2-7,TRBD2,SAREGGGPSYEQY
TRBV7-2,-,TRBJ2-1,TRBD2,ASSLPGGRNEQF
TRBV28,many,TRBJ2-3,-,ASSLPTDTQY
TRBV7-9,many,TRBJ2-1,-,ASSFHFGANEQF
TRBV5-1,many,TRBJ2-1,TRBD2,ASSLAGSSGNEQF
TRBV3-1,-,TRBJ1-6,-,ASSQGQAINRISPLH